This is a list of T cell receptor beta chains from one sample in a study of regulatory T cells in long-lasting Graves disease. In TCRdb, the multiplex PCR reads were re-called with MiXCR into one record per CDR3 protein. This table has some 370,000 distinct CDR3 sequences, less than 25% appearing once. The sample consisted of peripheral blood mononuclear cells (PBMCs), taken when the disease was refractory, from a patient treated with antithyroid drugs. The receptors come from a female donor with Graves disease. The CDR3 runs from the conserved cysteine through the conserved F or W. D genes are given only for firm matches. Only some rows state a clone size, as once, few, many or a class for expanded clones.

TRBV27	NA	NA	TRBJ1-2	CASSLSGALNYGYTF	TGTGCCAGCAGTTTATCCGGGGCGTTGAACTATGGCTACACCTTC
TRBV3-1	TRBD2	NA	TRBJ2-2	CASSPPGLGSGGELFF	TGTGCCAGCAGCCCGCCCGGACTAGGGTCTGGCGGGGAGCTGTTTTTT
TRBV5-5	NA	few	TRBJ1-2	CASSLQHSYYYGYTF	TGTGCCAGCAGCTTGCAACACAGCTATTACTATGGCTACACCTTC
TRBV7-2	NA	few	TRBJ2-7	CASSLEDRPTYEQYF	TGTGCCAGCAGCTTAGAGGACAGACCCACCTACGAGCAGTACTTC
TRBV18	TRBD1	few	TRBJ2-7	CASSPPGQPSAYEQYF	TGTGCCAGCTCACCACCGGGACAGCCATCTGCCTACGAGCAGTACTTC
TRBV2	TRBD1	many	TRBJ1-2	CASREKRQGNYGYTF	TGTGCCAGCAGGGAAAAAAGACAGGGGAACTATGGCTACACCTTC
TRBV6-1	NA	many	TRBJ2-7	CASSLPGEIYEQYF	TGTGCCAGCAGCCTGCCGGGGGAAATCTACGAGCAGTACTTC
TRBV7-4	NA	NA	TRBJ2-7	CASSPERSSPYYEQYF	TGTGCCAGCAGTCCGGAGAGGTCTTCCCCCTACTACGAGCAGTACTTC
TRBV28	TRBD1	NA	TRBJ2-2	CASSLSRWNRGVGGELFF	TGTGCCAGCAGTTTATCTCGGTGGAACAGGGGCGTTGGCGGGGAGCTGTTTTTT
TRBV7-9	NA	many	TRBJ2-7	CASSLQGRPTEQYF	TGTGCCAGCAGCTTACAAGGACGTCCAACCGAGCAGTACTTC
TRBV28	NA	many	TRBJ1-1	CASSPRTKLMNTEAFF	TGTGCCAGCAGTCCTAGGACGAAATTGATGAACACTGAAGCTTTCTTT
TRBV11-2	NA	many	TRBJ1-1	CASSLTRGTLSGAFF	TGTGCCAGCAGTCTTACCCGGGGGACATTGTCTGGAGCTTTCTTT
TRBV11-3	NA	NA	TRBJ2-2	CASSLYSGHGELFF	TGTGCCAGCAGCTTATATTCTGGACACGGGGAGCTGTTTTTT
TRBV11-2	NA	many	TRBJ2-4	CASTNGQTNIQYF	TGTGCCAGCACTAATGGACAAACCAACATTCAGTACTTC
TRBV10-3	NA	NA	TRBJ1-2	CAISELAGRYGYTF	TGTGCCATCAGTGAGTTGGCAGGGCGCTATGGCTACACCTTC
TRBV5-6	TRBD1	few	TRBJ2-7	CASSTGTGFSYEQYF	TGTGCCAGCAGCACCGGGACAGGGTTCTCCTACGAGCAGTACTTC
TRBV28	NA	many	TRBJ1-5	CATRPDRVGNQPQHF	TGTGCCACCCGACCAGACCGTGTGGGCAATCAGCCCCAGCATTTT
TRBV6-1	NA	few	TRBJ2-2	CASSPRRDGELFF	TGTGCCAGCAGTCCTAGGAGGGACGGGGAGCTGTTTTTT
TRBV12-3/TRBV12-4	NA	many	TRBJ2-1	CASSFGAGSPFF	NA
TRBV27	NA	few	TRBJ1-2	CASSSSGTGYGYTF	TGTGCCAGCAGTTCATCGGGAACGGGATATGGCTACACCTTC
TRBV28	NA	many	TRBJ1-6	CASRQVSNNSPLHF	TGTGCCAGCCGTCAAGTCTCCAACAATTCACCCCTCCACTTT
TRBV6-8	TRBD1	many	TRBJ2-7	CASSTGTGPYEQYF	TGTGCCAGCAGCACCGGGACAGGCCCCTACGAGCAGTACTTC
TRBV6-1	NA	few	TRBJ2-7	CASSRTGSPTYEQYF	TGTGCCAGCAGCCGCACCGGGAGCCCGACCTACGAGCAGTACTTC
TRBV4-3	NA	NA	TRBJ2-1	CASSQDLRNEQFF	TGCGCCAGCAGCCAAGATCTGCGTAATGAGCAGTTCTTC
TRBV6-2/TRBV6-3	TRBD1	many	TRBJ1-5	CASSSGTDSNQPQHF	TGTGCCAGCAGTTCAGGGACAGATAGCAATCAGCCCCAGCATTTT
TRBV28	NA	many	TRBJ2-2	CASSLGGPEQGGGELFF	TGTGCCAGCAGTTTGGGAGGGCCTGAACAGGGAGGCGGGGAGCTGTTTTTT
TRBV11-2	TRBD1	many	TRBJ2-7	CASSLLGQAGEQYF	TGTGCCAGCAGCCTACTGGGACAGGCGGGCGAGCAGTACTTC
TRBV6-5	TRBD1	many	TRBJ2-7	CASSYSSPHRGYEQYF	TGTGCCAGCAGTTACTCGTCACCCCACAGGGGCTACGAGCAGTACTTC
TRBV6-1	NA	NA	TRBJ2-1	CASRTDPGGSEQFF	TGTGCCAGCAGGACAGACCCAGGAGGCAGTGAGCAGTTCTTC
TRBV12-3/TRBV12-4	NA	NA	TRBJ2-3	CASSLALRRVPDTQYF	TGTGCCAGCAGTTTAGCGCTTCGCCGGGTCCCAGATACGCAGTATTTT
TRBV10-3	NA	NA	TRBJ2-7	CAISGGQGRPQYF	TGTGCCATCAGTGGAGGGCAGGGGCGACCTCAGTACTTC
TRBV15	NA	few	TRBJ2-6	CATSRGGSGANVLTF	TGTGCCACCAGCAGAGGAGGATCTGGGGCCAACGTCCTGACTTTC
TRBV27	TRBD1	many	TRBJ2-7	CASNPGGSYEQYF	TGTGCCAGCAATCCAGGGGGCTCCTACGAGCAGTACTTC
TRBV30	TRBD1	many	TRBJ1-1	CAWSETGLANTEAFF	TGTGCCTGGAGTGAGACAGGGCTGGCGAACACTGAAGCTTTCTTT
TRBV7-2	NA	NA	TRBJ2-5	CASSFGQGAGGGETQYF	TGTGCCAGCAGCTTTGGGCAGGGGGCGGGAGGTGGAGAGACCCAGTACTTC
TRBV20-1	NA	NA	TRBJ2-7	CSAPSDTYEQYF	TGCAGTGCACCTAGCGATACCTACGAGCAGTACTTC
TRBV15	NA	few	TRBJ1-5	CATSNPTRGPIINQPQHF	TGTGCCACCAGCAACCCCACGAGGGGACCAATAATCAATCAGCCCCAGCATTTT
TRBV2	NA	many	TRBJ2-7	CASTVTTGRAYEQYF	TGTGCCAGCACCGTTACGACAGGCAGAGCTTACGAGCAGTACTTC
TRBV24-1	NA	many	TRBJ2-5	CATSDRETQYF	TGTGCCACCAGTGACAGGGAGACCCAGTACTTC
TRBV2	TRBD2	many	TRBJ2-7	CASSVMASGRDEQYF	TGTGCCAGCAGTGTAATGGCTAGCGGGAGAGACGAGCAGTACTTC
TRBV28	NA	NA	TRBJ1-1	CASSLVVTEAFF	TGTGCCAGCAGTTTAGTGGTCACTGAAGCTTTCTTT